This T cell receptor beta chain was identified during a study of OX40 agonist ivuxolimab in advanced cancers. Study observations and caveats: Determination of antigen specificity was not performed for the expanded peripheral T cells. At doses 0.1 to 3.0 mg/kg, CD4+ and CD8+ clones expanded.

As for this clone: The antigen remains unidentified.

Blood samples were obtained at baseline, cycle 4 day 1, and cycle 7 day 1. Data came from immunoSEQ multiplex PCR; TCRdb stores just in-frame clones and leaves some out. The sample lists about 80,000 clones, approximately 89% seen once, with about 0.2% in the top ten. V shed 0 bases, J shed 9 bases, and the junction held 4 bases outside the gene matches. The germline V gene encodes CDR1 SGHNT and CDR2 YYREEE (reference sequence). The CDR3 has 15 amino acids. The sequencing here drew on CD4+ or CD8+ T cells sorted from blood, taken in a trial of the OX40 agonist ivuxolimab. The rearrangement joins TRBV5-4 to TRBJ2-1, with 12 bases that match TRBD2. The TCR comes from an adult with an advanced solid tumor such as melanoma, head and neck, liver or kidney cancer. The CDR3 loop reads CASSLVALAGGEQFF. In nucleotides, the CDR3 is TGTGCCAGCAGCTTGGTCGCACTAGCGGGAGGTGAGCAGTTCTTC.